Listed here are 14 T cell receptor beta chains from one sample, sequenced in a study of CD8 T cells in ankylosing spondylitis. MiXCR, run by TCRdb on the 5' RACE reads, gives a single entry per CDR3 protein. The sample carries 85,000 to 100,000 distinct CDR3 sequences, roughly 9.6% recorded once. The source material was blood, either unsorted or a sorted T cell fraction (not recorded which). These TCRs come from a male donor with ankylosing spondylitis or in good health (not recorded which).

This clonotype was detected many times. The chain is built from TRBV5-1 and TRBJ2-5, with D maybe TRBD2 (5 bases). This CDR3 is 13 amino acids long. In germline, CDR1 is SGHRS, CDR2 YFSETQ. V gave up 3 bases and J gave up 3 bases, with 9 bases separating them. The CDR3 spells CASSSLGEETQYF. CDR3 nucleotides: TGCGCCAGCAGCTCTCTCGGGGAAGAGACCCAGTACTTC.

Many counts were recorded for this clonotype. V is TRBV6-1 and J is TRBJ1-2; TRBD1 matches 9 bases. CDR1 is MNHNS and CDR2 is SASEGT in the germline V gene. The CDR3 is made up of 14 amino acids. V dropped 7 bases and J dropped 4; count of bases not matched to a gene: 7. CDR3 in amino acids: CASTPGQGGYGYTF. The DNA of the CDR3 is TGTGCCAGCACCCCGGGACAGGGTGGCTATGGCTACACCTTC.

This clonotype has ten or more counts. This rearrangement joins TRBV7-6 to TRBJ1-4; possibly TRBD1 for D (6 bases). The CDR3 consists of 16 residues. V was pared by 2 bases and J by 10 bases, with 20 bases between. Per the germline V gene, CDR1 is SGHVS and CDR2 is FNYEAQ. The CDR3 bases are TGTGCCAGCAGCTTAACCCCCAGGGGCGGCGGGGGAAAACTGTTTTTT. This sequence encodes CASSLTPRGGGGKLFF.

About this clonotype: A much larger clone lies a single base off, so this may be a read error. The chain recombines TRBV11-2 with TRBJ2-7; D gene unclear. Between the trimmed V and J ends, which lost 5 bases and 4 bases, there was a span of 18 bases. Looked up from germline, CDR1 is SGHAT and CDR2 is FQNNGV. The CDR3 has 15 amino acids. CDR3 DNA: TGTGCCAGCAGCCGTGACGGTGGGCAGACATACGAGCAGTACTTC. This sequence encodes CASSRDGGQTYEQYF.

This clonotype was found many times. The chain recombines TRBV24-1 with TRBJ2-5; TRBD1 matches 7 bases. Trimming cost V 5 bases and J 5 bases; bases outside gene matches: 13. The CDR3 runs 16 residues. Per the germline V gene, CDR1 is KGHDR and CDR2 is SFDVKD. This chain's CDR3 is CATSAPEGALRETQYF. CDR3 in DNA: TGTGCCACCAGTGCCCCCGAGGGGGCGCTTCGGGAGACCCAGTACTTC.

The sample holds many counts of this clonotype. V usage is TRBV12-3 or TRBV12-4 and J usage is TRBJ1-1, with 7 bases that match TRBD1. V lost 5 bases to trimming and J lost 1 base; unmatched junction nucleotides: 4. This CDR3 is 14 amino acids long. The CDR3 is CASSTGAKNTEAFF. The CDR3 DNA is TGTGCCAGCAGTACAGGGGCGAAGAACACTGAAGCTTTCTTT.

This clonotype was picked up many times. The chain couples TRBV6-5 to TRBJ2-7; D remains unclear. There are 16 residues in the CDR3. Germline lookup yields CDR1 MNHEY and CDR2 SVGAGI. The ends were cut back, 0 bases at V and 3 bases at J, with 15 bases in the middle. The CDR3 coding sequence is TGTGCCAGCAGTTACTCGGATTCGGGTGGCGTCTACGAGCAGTACTTC. Translated, it gives CASSYSDSGGVYEQYF.

The table lists this clonotype with a few counts. The V call is TRBV27, the J call TRBJ2-7; D is unresolved. Germline loops: CDR1 MNHEY, CDR2 SMNVEV (reference sequence). CDR3 length: 13 amino acids. With 2 bases removed from V and 7 bases from J, the gap between germline ends came to 12 bases. The CDR3, as DNA: TGTGCCAGCAGTTTACATCCCTCCTGGGAGCAGTACTTC. It yields the protein CASSLHPSWEQYF.

This clonotype was counted ten times or more. The rearrangement links TRBV5-1 to TRBJ2-3; 10 bases are a match to TRBD1. There are 16 residues in the CDR3. With 4 bases clipped from V and 1 base from J, the junction kept 6 bases outside the gene matches. Per germline, CDR1 SGHRS and CDR2 YFSETQ. CDR3 coding DNA: TGCGCCAGCAGCAAGGACAGGGGGTTGGGCACAGATACGCAGTATTTT. This translates into CASSKDRGLGTDTQYF.

This clonotype was seen ten or more times. J is TRBJ1-1 and V is TRBV2; D uncertain. Germline CDR1 SNHLY, CDR2 FYNNEI. V was cut by 4 bases and J by 4 bases, with 4 bases left in between. This CDR3 is built from 11 residues. The chain's CDR3 is CASSGLTEAFF. The CDR3 coding sequence is TGTGCCAGCAGTGGCCTCACTGAAGCTTTCTTT. The full variable domain, with the rest looked up from reference TRBV2 and TRBJ1-1, is EPEVTQTPSHQVTQMGQEVILRCVPISNHLYFYWYRQILGQKVEFLVSFYNNEISEKSEIFDDQFSVERPDGSNFTLKIRSTKLEDSAMYFCASSGLTEAFFGQGTRLTVV.

This clonotype was recorded a few times. At one of its ends the junction is not consistent with the germline gene, which may arise from a read error. The chain joins TRBV20-1 to TRBJ2-3; tentatively, D is TRBD2 (6 bases). The CDR3 covers 17 residues. Germline CDR1 reads DFQATT; CDR2 reads SNEGSKA (reference sequence). DNA for the CDR3: TGCTGTGCTAGGGTCCCCGGGGCGGGGACCCCTTTTGATACGCAGTATTTT. It codes for CCARVPGAGTPFDTQYF.

The table lists this clonotype with many counts. The chain couples TRBV2 to TRBJ1-5, with TRBD1 matching 10 bases. J was trimmed by 6 bases and V by 5 bases; bases with no gene match: 7. The V gene's germline CDR1 is SNHLY and CDR2 FYNNEI. This CDR3 contains 15 residues. CDR3 loop: CASSPDRGFGQPQHF. The DNA for the CDR3 is TGTGCCAGCAGTCCGGACAGGGGGTTTGGTCAGCCCCAGCATTTT.

This clonotype appeared many times. The J gene is TRBJ1-1, the V gene TRBV4-2; a possible D gene is TRBD1 (5 bases). Germline V gene data show CDR1 as LGHNA and CDR2 as YNFKEQ. The CDR3 runs 13 residues. The V and J ends lost 1 base and 8 bases respectively, with 11 bases between them. The CDR3 DNA reads TGTGCCAGCAGCCAAGGAATAAGGGACGAAGCTTTCTTT. Protein sequence: CASSQGIRDEAFF.

This clonotype was counted at least ten times. This chain joins TRBV6-1 and TRBJ1-6; D possibly corresponds to TRBD1 (5 bases). Germline assignment: CDR1 MNHNS and CDR2 SASEGT. V was cut by 5 bases and J by 9 bases, with 26 bases left in between. The CDR3 sequence is 18 residues long. CDR3 amino acids: CASSTSWGDVPSGSPLHF. The CDR3 DNA is TGTGCCAGCAGTACCTCTTGGGGGGACGTTCCTAGTGGTTCACCCCTCCACTTT.